What follows are 21 T cell receptor beta chains derived from one specimen sequenced in a study of CD8+ T cells in alopecia areata. RNA was isolated and reverse transcribed to cDNA, the sequencing template. The data were produced by immunoSEQ multiplex PCR, yet TCRdb's version contains in-frame clones alone and is incomplete. The sample includes about 120,000 clones, 53% of them seen just once. The treatment was: oral pan-JAK inhibitor, 5-10 mg twice daily. The sample in question was CD4+ T cells sorted from blood, obtained at week 4, from a patient treated with tofacitinib. The source of these receptors is a human donor with alopecia areata.

J is TRBJ2-1 and V is TRBV5-1; no clear D. The germline CDR1 and CDR2 sequences are SGHRS and YFSETQ. The CDR3 loop spans 14 amino acids. Trimming removed 3 bases at V and 7 bases at J, with 14 bases between. The CDR3 coding sequence is TGCGCCAGCAGCTCCGCCAGCGTTCAGAATGAGCAGTTCTTC. Its translation is CASSSASVQNEQFF.

This sequence joins TRBV5-1 and TRBJ2-2; D is unresolved. The CDR3 spans 15 residues. CDR1 SGHRS and CDR2 YFSETQ come from the germline V gene. The V end was cut by 1 base, the J end by 1 base, with 8 bases between. The chain's CDR3 is CASSLSMQNTGELFF. The CDR3 bases are TGCGCCAGCAGCTTGTCTATGCAGAACACCGGGGAGCTGTTTTTT.

This sequence joins TRBV6-1 and TRBJ2-3; D unresolved. Germline-derived CDR1 and CDR2 are MNHNS and SASEGT. CDR3 length: 13 amino acids. The V and J ends lost 3 bases and 1 base respectively, with 5 bases between them. CDR3 sequence: CASSDPGTDTQYF. The CDR3 DNA reads TGTGCCAGCAGTGACCCCGGCACAGATACGCAGTATTTT.

Turning to this clone: Other DNA sequences in the same sample also yield this CDR3. V gene TRBV10-3 combines with J gene TRBJ1-1; D gene uncertain. The CDR3 is made up of 12 amino acids. In germline, CDR1 is ENHRY, CDR2 SYGVKD. Between the trimmed V and J ends, which lost 3 bases and 0 bases, there was a span of 2 bases. CDR3 protein: CAISEVNTEAFF. Here the CDR3 DNA reads TGTGCCATCAGTGAAGTGAACACTGAAGCTTTCTTT.

This clone was observed a single time. The V and J genes are TRBV10-2 and TRBJ1-6; no definite D call. The germline V gene has CDR1 WSHSY and CDR2 SAAADI. The germline V and J ends were trimmed by 7 bases and 8 bases, with 15 bases remaining between them. The CDR3 is 14 residues long. The CDR3 DNA sequence: TGCGCCAGCAAAGGAGGGTATCCCTATTCACCCCTCCACTTT. Its protein product is CASKGGYPYSPLHF.

The gene calls are TRBV7-6 and TRBJ2-3; a possible D gene is TRBD2 (6 bases). V lost 4 bases, J lost 0 bases, and 11 bases lay in between. Germline values: CDR1 SGHVS, CDR2 FNYEAQ. This CDR3 spans 15 amino acids. The CDR3 DNA follows: TGTGCCAGCAGCTGGGGACTGAAAAGCACAGATACGCAGTATTTT. The encoded protein is CASSWGLKSTDTQYF.

Sample share makes this clone medium-sized. This rearrangement joins TRBV6-6 to TRBJ2-3; TRBD2 agrees at 10 bases. V lost 4 bases to trimming and J lost 2 bases; unmatched junction nucleotides: 6. The CDR3 runs 16 residues. Germline CDR1 reads MNHNY; CDR2 reads SVGAGI (reference sequence). The DNA for the CDR3 is TGTGCCAGCAGTTCCCGGACTAGCGGAATCACAGATACGCAGTATTTT. It is translated as CASSSRTSGITDTQYF.

This clone was recorded only once. The V call is TRBV2, the J call TRBJ2-2; TRBD2 aligns across 10 bases. This CDR3 has 15 amino acids. CDR1 is SNHLY, CDR2 FYNNEI, per germline. The V and J ends lost 10 bases and 3 bases, in that order; junction bases with no gene match: 8. CDR3 residues: CAITPGLAYTGELFF. The CDR3 DNA reads as TGTGCCATCACTCCGGGACTAGCGTACACCGGGGAGCTGTTTTTT.

The table lists this clone with a few counts. The CDR3 here is CASRVHELNTGELFF. In DNA, the CDR3 is TGCGCCAGCAGAGTACACGAGTTGAACACCGGGGAGCTGTTTTTT. This sequence joins TRBV10-2 and TRBJ2-2; no clear D. CDR3 length: 15 amino acids. V was trimmed by 6 bases and J by 1 base, leaving 12 bases between them. Germline V CDR1 and CDR2: WSHSY, SAAADI.

CDR3 DNA sequence: TGCGCCAGCAGCTTGGTGCGGGGGGCTAACACTGAAGCTTTCTTT. It translates to CASSLVRGANTEAFF. The chain recombines TRBV5-1 with TRBJ1-1, with a possible D match to TRBD1 (6 bases). CDR1 and CDR2 from the germline V gene are SGHRS and YFSETQ. The CDR3 length is 15 residues. Trimming pared 0 bases from V and 2 bases from J, leaving 11 bases between. Full variable domain (outside the CDR3, taken from reference TRBV5-1 and TRBJ1-1): KAGVTQTPRYLIKTRGQQVTLSCSPISGHRSVSWYQQTPGQGLQFLFEYFSETQRNKGNFPGRFSGRQFSNSRSEMNVSTLELGDSALYLCASSLVRGANTEAFFGQGTRLTVV.

The chain is built from TRBV29-1 and TRBJ2-7; 12 positions match TRBD2. J gave up 0 bases and V 5 bases, and 8 bases lay outside the gene matches. The CDR3 loop spans 16 amino acids. CDR1 and CDR2 from the germline V gene are SQVTM and ANQGSEA. Here the CDR3 reads CSVPGTSGSSSYEQYF. CDR3 bases: TGCAGCGTTCCTGGGACTAGCGGGTCTAGCTCCTACGAGCAGTACTTC.

This rearrangement joins TRBV9 to TRBJ1-4; D remains ambiguous. This CDR3 spans 14 amino acids. Per germline, CDR1 SGDLS and CDR2 YYNGEE. The ends were cut back, 3 bases at V and 4 bases at J, with 10 bases in the middle. The CDR3 sequence is CASSETVINEKLFF. The CDR3 DNA follows: TGTGCCAGCAGCGAGACGGTAATTAATGAAAAACTGTTTTTT.

CDR3 sequence: CASSLPGSGEKLFF. The CDR3 DNA is TGTGCCAGCAGCCTCCCGGGTAGCGGAGAAAAACTGTTTTTT. V is TRBV25-1 and J is TRBJ1-4; D unresolved. Per germline, CDR1 MGHDK and CDR2 SYGVNS. The germline V and J ends were trimmed by 6 bases and 8 bases, with 16 bases remaining between them. CDR3 length: 14 residues.

The chain combines TRBV30 with TRBJ1-1; the D is unclear. The V gene's germline CDR1 is GTSNPN and CDR2 SVGIG (reference sequence). V shed 0 bases and J shed 7 bases, with 6 bases lying between them. This CDR3 has 11 residues. CDR3 sequence (DNA): TGTGCCTGGAGTGTACTGAATGAAGCTTTCTTT. Encoded protein: CAWSVLNEAFF.

V and J are TRBV5-1 and TRBJ2-3; 9 positions match TRBD2. The CDR3 has 17 residues. Trimming at V came to 0 bases and at J to 3 bases, leaving 8 bases not matched to a gene. CDR1 SGHRS and CDR2 YFSETQ come from the germline V gene. In DNA, the CDR3 is TGCGCCAGCAGCTTGGCCGGCGGGGGGGCCAGGACAGATACGCAGTATTTT. Amino acids: CASSLAGGGARTDTQYF.

This chain uses TRBV9 with TRBJ1-2; D unresolved. The CDR3 has 14 amino acids. V lost 3 bases, J lost 4 bases, and 13 bases lay in between. CDR1 and CDR2 from the germline V gene are SGDLS and YYNGEE. Here the CDR3 reads CASSERINSYGYTF. The CDR3 DNA reads TGTGCCAGCAGCGAGCGGATTAATAGCTATGGCTACACCTTC.

The chain has TRBV5-1 and TRBJ2-7; D remains unclear. Trimming took off 4 bases at V and 0 bases at J, with 11 bases between the two ends. Germline assignment: CDR1 SGHRS and CDR2 YFSETQ. The CDR3 contains 14 residues. CDR3 region: CASSPDMYSYEQYF. The CDR3 nucleotides are TGCGCCAGCAGCCCTGATATGTACTCCTACGAGCAGTACTTC.

V usage is TRBV4-2 and J usage is TRBJ1-4; D is perhaps TRBD1 (6 bases). The germline V and J ends were trimmed by 0 bases and 11 bases, with 7 bases remaining between them. Looked up from germline, CDR1 is LGHNA and CDR2 is YNFKEQ. The CDR3 has 12 amino acids. CDR3 nucleotides: TGTGCCAGCAGCCAAGAAGGGGGGAAACTGTTTTTT. This codes for CASSQEGGKLFF.

This clone has more than one count but fewer than ten. The CDR3 bases are TGTGCCAGCAGCTCCTCTTACACAGATACGCAGTATTTT. This codes for CASSSSYTDTQYF. This chain connects TRBV7-9 to TRBJ2-3; no clear D. Germline assignment: CDR1 SEHNR and CDR2 FQNEAQ (reference sequence). V lost 4 bases and J 2 bases, leaving 7 bases between the germline ends. This CDR3 is 13 amino acids long. Full variable domain (outside the CDR3, taken from reference TRBV7-9 and TRBJ2-3): DTGVSQNPRHKITKRGQNVTFRCDPISEHNRLYWYRQTLGQGPEFLTYFQNEAQLEKSRLLSDRFSAERPKGSFSTLEIQRTEQGDSAMYLCASSSSYTDTQYFGPGTRLTVL.

In its sample, this clone was seen a few times. The chain combines TRBV5-1 with TRBJ2-1, with 11 bases matching TRBD1. CDR1 is SGHRS, CDR2 YFSETQ, per germline. The CDR3 is made up of 14 amino acids. Trimming took 6 bases from V and 6 from J; bases not matched to a gene: 5. CDR3 coding DNA: TGCGCCAGCATTCCGGGACAGGGGGGCAATGAGCAGTTCTTC. Translated: CASIPGQGGNEQFF. Full variable domain (remainder filled in from reference TRBV5-1 and TRBJ2-1): KAGVTQTPRYLIKTRGQQVTLSCSPISGHRSVSWYQQTPGQGLQFLFEYFSETQRNKGNFPGRFSGRQFSNSRSEMNVSTLELGDSALYLCASIPGQGGNEQFFGPGTRLTVL.

The CDR3 loop is CACGRGQETQYF. The DNA of the CDR3 is TGTGCCTGCGGTAGGGGCCAAGAGACCCAGTACTTC. The chain uses TRBV6-5 and TRBJ2-5, with a tentative D call TRBD1 (5 bases). The length of the CDR3 is 12 residues. Trimming removed 11 bases from V and 1 base from J, with 11 bases in between. Germline CDR1 and CDR2: MNHEY and SVGAGI.